This TCR beta chain was sequenced in a study of blood T cell repertoires in COVID-19. The overall study: T cells, B-cell-depleted T cells, or PBMCs provided the cDNA or gDNA that served as material.

In terms of age and location, participants ranged from about 18 to 95 years and lived in about two dozen US areas. Two consecutive negative NP/OP PCR tests, clearance, or resolved symptoms defined Cohort 3 recovery. In the authors' methods: The authors estimated nucleated cell counts from reference gene primer amplification. Here immunoSEQ multiplex PCR was the method, and the copy in TCRdb shows in-frame clones only, minus some. V, J and clone size were drawn from that table, and D and trimming were deduced from the DNA. The table records around 310,000 clones, about nine tenths of them present only once. The CDR3 consists of 15 residues. CDR1 is PRHDT, CDR2 FYEKMQ, per germline (reference sequence). Trimming stripped 5 bases from V and 6 bases from J, with 17 bases between.

The TCR was taken from a woman in her 30s who had recovered from COVID-19. The sequenced sample consisted of PBMCs or T cells enriched from blood (not recorded which). The chain is built from TRBV13 and TRBJ2-1; possibly TRBD1 for D (6 bases). As DNA, the CDR3 is TGTGCCAGCAGCAATCGGGGACAAGGGGTCAATGAGCAGTTCTTC. Translation: CASSNRGQGVNEQFF.